These 21 T cell receptor beta chains originate from one sample sequenced in a study of OX40 agonist ivuxolimab in advanced cancers. Assay used: immunoSEQ multiplex PCR; TCRdb lists only in-frame clones, some missing. The profile covers roughly 79,000 clones, with about 88% appearing a single time and 15% to 20% taken by the ten largest. The source was CD4+ or CD8+ T cells sorted from blood, collected in a trial of the OX40 agonist ivuxolimab. Receptors were obtained from an adult with an advanced solid tumor such as melanoma, head and neck, liver or kidney cancer.

V and J are TRBV2 and TRBJ1-5; TRBD1 matches at 9 bases. The CDR3 loop spans 16 amino acids. The germline V gene has CDR1 SNHLY and CDR2 FYNNEI. With V trimmed by 6 bases and J by 4 bases, 10 bases remained unmatched. CDR3 DNA: TGTGCCAGCAGGGGCGGGACAGGGAACCCTAATCAGCCCCAGCATTTT. This translates into CASRGGTGNPNQPQHF.

The V gene is TRBV11-1, the J gene TRBJ2-1; 10 nucleotides match TRBD2. The CDR3 totals 15 residues. Germline CDR1 is SGHAT and CDR2 is FQDESV (reference sequence). The V gene end was trimmed by 5 bases and the J gene end by 6 bases; junction bases not matched to a gene: 7. The CDR3 DNA is TGTGCCAGCAGCCTCCTAGCGGGAGTGGTCAATGAGCAGTTCTTC. It translates to CASSLLAGVVNEQFF.

The chain uses TRBV19 and TRBJ1-1; D is possibly TRBD1 (6 bases). The CDR3 sequence is 14 residues long. Germline assignment: CDR1 LNHDA and CDR2 SQIVND (reference sequence). V gave up 4 bases and J gave up 3 bases, with 12 bases separating them. CDR3 DNA sequence: TGTGCCAGTAGTAAGGGGGTCGGGGACACTGAAGCTTTCTTT. Amino acid sequence: CASSKGVGDTEAFF.

The V call is TRBV5-4, the J call TRBJ2-1; 10 bases fit TRBD2. Per the germline V gene, CDR1 is SGHNT and CDR2 is YYREEE (reference sequence). J was trimmed by 6 bases and V by 1 base; bases with no gene match: 13. The CDR3 is 18 residues long. As DNA, the CDR3 is TGTGCCAGCAGCTTGACTAGCGGGAACTTCCCTACCGGCAATGAGCAGTTCTTC. This sequence encodes CASSLTSGNFPTGNEQFF.

The chain joins TRBV11-2 to TRBJ2-7; the D is unclear. Trimming took off 5 bases at V and 5 bases at J, with 19 bases between the two ends. The CDR3 has 15 residues. Looked up from germline, CDR1 is SGHAT and CDR2 is FQNNGV. The CDR3 here is CASSQHRLEFDEQYF. CDR3 bases: TGTGCCAGCAGCCAACACCGACTTGAGTTCGACGAGCAGTACTTC.

The chain combines TRBV4-2 with TRBJ1-4; 9 bases line up with TRBD1. The junction had 5 bases not matched to a gene; V was cut back by 4 bases and J by 8 bases. Germline V CDR1 and CDR2: LGHNA, YNFKEQ. CDR3 length equals 14 residues. The CDR3 DNA sequence: TGTGCCAGCAGCCCCGGGACAGGGTCAGAAAAACTGTTTTTT. Amino acids: CASSPGTGSEKLFF.

J is TRBJ2-2 and V is TRBV6-1; TRBD2 aligns across 12 bases. CDR3 size: 15 residues. Trimming cost V 2 bases and J 6 bases; bases outside gene matches: 1. The V gene's germline CDR1 is MNHNS and CDR2 SASEGT. CDR3 amino acids: CASSELAGGPGELFF. The CDR3 coding sequence is TGTGCCAGCAGTGAACTAGCGGGAGGGCCCGGGGAGCTGTTTTTT.

The chain combines TRBV23-1 with TRBJ2-1; 11 bases line up with TRBD1. TRBV23-1 is given ORF status, its function remaining uncertain. J was trimmed by 5 bases and V by 4 bases; bases with no gene match: 13. This CDR3 is 18 amino acids long. CDR3 in DNA: TGCGCCAGCAGTCGGGGGACAGGGGGAATAAAGGGGCACAATGAGCAGTTCTTC. Its translation: CASSRGTGGIKGHNEQFF.

The J gene is TRBJ1-4, the V gene TRBV4-2; tentatively, D is TRBD1 (5 bases). The length of the CDR3 is 14 residues. Germline V CDR1 and CDR2: LGHNA, YNFKEQ. V shed 1 base and J shed 9 bases, with 12 bases lying between them. CDR3 DNA sequence: TGTGCCAGCAGCCAAGTACAGGAGGGAAAAAAACTGTTTTTT. This translates into CASSQVQEGKKLFF.

V gene TRBV28 combines with J gene TRBJ2-5; D unresolved. The end of the DNA fits TRBJ2-7 better, so the J call may be wrong. Germline loops: CDR1 MDHEN, CDR2 SYDVKM. There are 12 residues in the CDR3. CDR3 bases: TGTGCCAGCAGTCCCACCTTCTACGAGCAGTACTTC. Translated, it gives CASSPTFYEQYF.

J is TRBJ1-1 and V is TRBV5-1, with a tentative D call TRBD1 (6 bases). The CDR3 spans 19 residues. Germline CDR1 and CDR2: SGHRS and YFSETQ. Trimming took off 2 bases at V and 0 bases at J, with 23 bases between the two ends. CDR3 residues: CASSFGTQGTYGVNTEAFF. The CDR3 nucleotides are TGCGCCAGCAGCTTCGGGACACAGGGTACGTATGGGGTGAACACTGAAGCTTTCTTT.

In nucleotides, the CDR3 is TGTGCCACCATAGGACGGGTGAACACTGAAGCTTTCTTT. This gives the protein CATIGRVNTEAFF. The J gene is TRBJ1-1, the V gene TRBV25-1, with unresolved D. CDR3 length: 13 residues. V was cut by 10 bases and J by 0 bases, with 12 bases left in between. CDR1 and CDR2 (germline): MGHDK, SYGVNS.

The rearrangement joins TRBV11-1 to TRBJ2-1; 11 nucleotides align to TRBD2. Germline trimming cut 2 bases from V and 8 bases from J; bases unmatched to any gene: 5. Germline V gene data show CDR1 as SGHAT and CDR2 as FQDESV (reference sequence). The CDR3 is 15 residues long. In DNA form, the CDR3 reads TGTGCCAGCAGCTTACGTCTAGCGGGAGGCGATGAGCAGTTCTTC. Translated: CASSLRLAGGDEQFF.

The V and J genes are TRBV11-2 and TRBJ2-7, with 11 positions matching TRBD2. The germline gives CDR1 SGHAT, CDR2 FQNNGV. Trimming at V came to 1 base and at J to 2 bases, leaving 1 base not matched to a gene. CDR3 length: 15 residues. This CDR3 is CASSLGGLAAYEQYF. In DNA, the CDR3 is TGTGCCAGCAGCTTAGGGGGACTAGCGGCCTACGAGCAGTACTTC.

The chain carries TRBV10-3 and TRBJ1-1, with D maybe TRBD1 (6 bases). Germline-derived CDR1 and CDR2 are ENHRY and SYGVKD. This CDR3 contains 13 residues. V shed 10 bases and J shed 5 bases, with 17 bases lying between them. The CDR3 DNA reads TGTGCCACCTCGAGAGGGGGTGAGACTGAAGCTTTCTTT. Amino acids: CATSRGGETEAFF.

This chain uses TRBV21-1 with TRBJ2-2; the tabulated D call, TRBD2, remains unverified against the DNA. TRBV21-1 is tagged as a pseudogene. This CDR3 contains 15 residues. This CDR3 reads CASSTDSEPTGELFF. DNA of the CDR3: TGTGCCAGCAGCACAGACTCGGAGCCGACCGGGGAGCTGTTTTTT.

The genes are TRBV19 and TRBJ2-4; a possible D gene is TRBD2 (6 bases). Germline V gene data show CDR1 as LNHDA and CDR2 as SQIVND (reference sequence). The CDR3 is made up of 16 amino acids. V lost 5 bases and J 0 bases, leaving 14 bases between the germline ends. The CDR3 nucleotides are TGTGCCAGTAGTCATGAGACTAGTCTAGCCAAAAACATTCAGTACTTC. Protein product: CASSHETSLAKNIQYF. The full variable domain, completed using reference TRBV19 and TRBJ2-4, is DGGITQSPKYLFRKEGQNVTLSCEQNLNHDAMYWYRQDPGQGLRLIYYSQIVNDFQKGDIAEGYSVSREKKESFPLTVTSAQKNPTAFYLCASSHETSLAKNIQYFGAGTRLSVL.

The chain recombines TRBV28 with TRBJ2-5; 8 positions match TRBD1. The DNA end is a closer match to TRBJ2-7, so the J assignment may be wrong. CDR1 and CDR2 from the germline V gene are MDHEN and SYDVKM. The CDR3 has 14 amino acids. CDR3 protein: CASRGQGTGYEQYF. The CDR3 region has the DNA TGTGCCAGCAGAGGACAGGGAACCGGCTACGAGCAGTACTTC.

The CDR3 here is CASSKGYNEQFF. CDR3 in DNA: TGTGCCAGCAGCAAGGGGTACAATGAGCAGTTCTTC. The V gene is TRBV11-2, the J gene TRBJ2-1; a possible D gene is TRBD1 (5 bases). Trimming took off 5 bases at V and 4 bases at J, with 6 bases between the two ends. CDR3 length: 12 amino acids. Germline CDR1 is SGHAT and CDR2 is FQNNGV.

The chain couples TRBV7-9 to TRBJ1-2, with 8 bases aligning to TRBD1. With 5 bases clipped from V and 7 bases from J, the junction kept 12 bases outside the gene matches. Germline V gives CDR1 SEHNR, CDR2 FQNEAQ (reference sequence). CDR3 length: 15 residues. CDR3 nucleotides: TGTGCCAGCAGCCAAGTTCCGGACAGGGTGGGTGGCTACACCTTC. It codes for CASSQVPDRVGGYTF.

This chain connects TRBV5-1 to TRBJ2-1; no clear D. CDR3 length: 13 residues. V lost 2 bases and J lost 5, with 8 bases in between. Germline loops: CDR1 SGHRS, CDR2 YFSETQ. The CDR3: CASSFDGNNEQFF. CDR3 in DNA: TGCGCCAGCAGCTTTGACGGAAACAATGAGCAGTTCTTC.